The present entry profiles one TCR beta chain with its context. Its specificity is not known. The data belong to a study of T cell clones after liver transplantation. Turning to the study itself: Liver transplant recipients had immunosuppression withdrawal attempted within 2 years. Broader study findings: A larger donor-reactive than third-party decline suggested partial antigen-specific deletion. Small, mixed patient groups and varying post-transplant times limit these conclusions.

From germline, CDR1 is WNHNN and CDR2 SYGVQD (reference sequence). CDR3 length: 13 residues. Deletions cut 0 bases from V and 7 bases from J, with 9 bases between. Using immunoSEQ multiplex PCR, the repertoire was profiled, and TCRdb retains in-frame clones only, with some absent. The table has about 99,000 clones, around 80% seen once. The V gene is TRBV10-1, the J gene TRBJ1-1; the D is unclear. Source: CD4+ T cells from blood, taken roughly 50 months after liver transplant. This TCR was recovered from a human patient who received a liver transplant. Some T cells may trace back to the graft donor. The CDR3 sequence is CASSESLEFEAFF. The CDR3 nucleotides read TGCGCCAGCAGTGAGTCATTGGAATTTGAAGCTTTCTTT.